The 27 T cell receptor beta chains listed next were all sequenced from one sample in a study of cytomegalovirus exposure and HLA in healthy donors. PCR primers comprised 60 Vbeta and 13 Jbeta primers. Measured with immunoSEQ multiplex PCR; TCRdb has only the in-frame clones, and not every one. The sample lists about 90,000 clones, roughly 80% seen once, with around 4.3% in the top ten. The specimen sequenced was PBMCs. The source of these receptors is a woman in her thirties or forties in good health and CMV-seropositive.

The rearrangement joins TRBV10-3 to TRBJ1-3; D gene unclear. The CDR3 is 12 amino acids. CDR1 and CDR2 (germline): ENHRY, SYGVKD. V was pared by 3 bases and J by 11 bases, with 11 bases between. The CDR3 protein is CAISERPGPIYF. The CDR3 DNA reads TGTGCCATCAGTGAAAGGCCGGGTCCCATATATTTT.

This clone was counted many times. The J gene is TRBJ2-1, the V gene TRBV2, with D perhaps matching TRBD2 (7 bases). The CDR3 extends over 14 amino acids. V dropped 11 bases and J dropped 3 bases, with 17 bases sitting between them. CDR1 and CDR2 (germline): SNHLY, FYNNEI. The CDR3 sequence is CASRGASDYNEQFF. The CDR3 nucleotides are TGTGCCTCCCGGGGGGCTAGCGACTACAATGAGCAGTTCTTC. The full variable domain, rest sourced from reference TRBV2 and TRBJ2-1, is EPEVTQTPSHQVTQMGQEVILRCVPISNHLYFYWYRQILGQKVEFLVSFYNNEISEKSEIFDDQFSVERPDGSNFTLKIRSTKLEDSAMYFCASRGASDYNEQFFGPGTRLTVL.

The rearrangement joins TRBV11-2 to TRBJ1-4, with 7 positions matching TRBD1. The CDR3 sequence is 14 residues long. Germline CDR1 SGHAT, CDR2 FQNNGV. Losses at the gene ends were 3 bases for V and 10 bases for J; bases not matched to a gene: 8. In DNA form, the CDR3 reads TGTGCCAGCAGCTTCGCCGGGACAGTCGGAAAACTGTTTTTT. Amino acid sequence: CASSFAGTVGKLFF.

The chain carries TRBV15 and TRBJ2-7; the D is unclear. V lost 1 base, J lost 4 bases, and 8 bases lay in between. Germline CDR1 and CDR2: LNHNV and YYDKDF (reference sequence). CDR3 length: 13 residues. The CDR3 loop reads CATSRVPDYEQYF. The CDR3 DNA reads as TGTGCCACCAGCAGAGTGCCAGATTACGAGCAGTACTTC.

The rearrangement links TRBV27 to TRBJ2-5, with 7 bases lining up with TRBD1. The better agreement between TRBJ2-7 and the DNA end casts doubt on the J call. Germline-derived CDR1 and CDR2 are MNHEY and SMNVEV (reference sequence). CDR3 size: 17 residues. CDR3 in DNA: TGTGCCAGCAGTTTATATGGACCCGGGACAGACACCTACGAGCAGTACTTC. Translated: CASSLYGPGTDTYEQYF.

This clone showed up just once. The V gene is TRBV10-3, the J gene TRBJ2-1, with 10 bases fitting TRBD2. This CDR3 is 15 amino acids long. Germline V gene sequence: CDR1 ENHRY, CDR2 SYGVKD. V lost 9 bases, J lost 0 bases, and 5 bases stayed unmatched. The CDR3 protein is CAIQRGGSSYNEQFF. Here the CDR3 DNA reads TGTGCCATTCAGCGGGGGGGGAGCTCCTACAATGAGCAGTTCTTC.

V usage is TRBV4-2 and J usage is TRBJ2-1; D might be TRBD1 (7 bases). The CDR3 has 16 amino acids. V was shortened by 0 bases and J by 8 bases, with 17 bases between the two germline ends. Germline V lookup: CDR1 LGHNA, CDR2 YNFKEQ. As DNA, the CDR3 is TGTGCCAGCAGCCAAGATGCGGGGCAGGGGGGCCATGAGCAGTTCTTC. It codes for CASSQDAGQGGHEQFF.

This clone was observed many times. The chain employs TRBV5-1 and TRBJ1-1; 8 nucleotides align to TRBD1. V lost 0 bases to trimming and J lost 0 bases; unmatched junction nucleotides: 10. Germline values: CDR1 SGHRS, CDR2 YFSETQ. CDR3 length equals 18 residues. CDR3 nucleotides: TGCGCCAGCAGCTTGGCGACCACAGGGGGGGGGATGAACACTGAAGCTTTCTTT. This gives the protein CASSLATTGGGMNTEAFF.

The chain recombines TRBV28 with TRBJ2-1; a possible D gene is TRBD1 (7 bases). Germline V lookup: CDR1 MDHEN, CDR2 SYDVKM. The CDR3 covers 15 residues. Trimming removed 7 bases from V and 9 bases from J, with 22 bases in between. The CDR3 sequence is CASKRQGGHTTEQFF. The CDR3 DNA follows: TGTGCCAGCAAGAGACAGGGAGGCCATACAACTGAGCAGTTCTTC.

In this sample, this clone turned up a few times. This chain links TRBV7-3 with TRBJ1-1; possible D gene TRBD1, 5 bases. Germline V gene data show CDR1 as SGHTA and CDR2 as FQGTGA. Trimming took off 6 bases at V and 2 bases at J, with 10 bases between the two ends. This CDR3 comprises 13 residues. CDR3 bases: TGTGCCAGCAGACAGGACCCTAACACTGAAGCTTTCTTT. Amino acids: CASRQDPNTEAFF.

V gene TRBV10-3 combines with J gene TRBJ2-1; TRBD2 matches at 11 bases. With 2 bases clipped from V and 4 bases from J, the junction kept 4 bases outside the gene matches. The CDR3 covers 16 residues. Looked up from germline, CDR1 is ENHRY and CDR2 is SYGVKD. The CDR3 sequence is CAISEATSGKYNEQFF. CDR3 DNA: TGTGCCATCAGTGAGGCGACTAGCGGGAAATACAATGAGCAGTTCTTC.

The genes are TRBV11-2 and TRBJ1-1; weak D call: TRBD1 (6 bases). V shed 5 bases and J shed 5 bases, with 18 bases lying between them. Germline loops: CDR1 SGHAT, CDR2 FQNNGV. This CDR3 contains 15 residues. The CDR3 DNA is TGTGCCAGCAGCCCCACTAGGGGGGGATGGACTGAAGCTTTCTTT. Its translation is CASSPTRGGWTEAFF.

The V call is TRBV13, the J call TRBJ2-5; tentatively, D is TRBD2 (6 bases). The last part of the DNA fits TRBJ2-7 better; the J call may be wrong. Germline loops: CDR1 PRHDT, CDR2 FYEKMQ (reference sequence). CDR3 length: 17 amino acids. CDR3 bases: TGTGCCAGCAGCTTTGGTTTAAGCGGGCCCCAGAGATACGAGCAGTACTTC. Amino acid sequence: CASSFGLSGPQRYEQYF.

The chain uses TRBV7-9 and TRBJ2-1; no reliable D call. Trimming left V 5 bases short and J 6 bases short, with 14 bases between. The CDR3 runs to 14 residues. Per the germline V gene, CDR1 is SEHNR and CDR2 is FQNEAQ (reference sequence). The chain's CDR3 is CASSPYEASNEQFF. The CDR3 DNA is TGTGCCAGCAGCCCGTACGAGGCCTCCAATGAGCAGTTCTTC.

The rearrangement uses TRBV2 and TRBJ2-1; TRBD2 agrees at 7 bases. Germline lookup yields CDR1 SNHLY and CDR2 FYNNEI. The CDR3 spans 15 residues. The V and J ends lost 7 bases and 9 bases, in that order; junction bases with no gene match: 15. CDR3 coding DNA: TGTGCCAGCACGGAGCGGGATTCAATCGGTGGTGAGCAGTTCTTC. This translates into CASTERDSIGGEQFF.

The chain is built from TRBV15 and TRBJ2-5; perhaps TRBD2 as D (5 bases). The V end lost 3 bases, the J end lost 5 bases, and 16 bases lay between the germline ends. The CDR3 spans 15 residues. Germline values: CDR1 LNHNV, CDR2 YYDKDF (reference sequence). CDR3 residues: CATSSGLALGETQYF. The CDR3 coding sequence is TGTGCCACCAGCAGTGGGCTAGCTCTCGGCGAGACCCAGTACTTC.

V gene TRBV7-9 combines with J gene TRBJ2-5; tentative D call: TRBD2 (5 bases). The V end was cut by 5 bases, the J end by 9 bases, with 10 bases between. This CDR3 comprises 11 residues. Germline CDR1 SEHNR, CDR2 FQNEAQ (reference sequence). DNA for the CDR3: TGTGCCAGCAGCCTCTCGGAGGCCCAGTACTTC. Protein sequence: CASSLSEAQYF.

This chain connects TRBV11-2 to TRBJ2-1, with D perhaps matching TRBD2 (6 bases). This CDR3 spans 17 amino acids. V shed 7 bases and J shed 10 bases, with 29 bases lying between them. Germline CDR1 is SGHAT and CDR2 is FQNNGV. CDR3 sequence (DNA): TGTGCCAGCAATAAGGGCCTAGCGCGGCGGAAAGGAGGGGAGCAGTTCTTC. Its protein product is CASNKGLARRKGGEQFF.

This chain joins TRBV11-2 and TRBJ2-7; D may be TRBD1 (6 bases). The CDR3 runs to 14 residues. The V end lost 5 bases, the J end lost 2 bases, and 13 bases lay between the germline ends. The germline V gene has CDR1 SGHAT and CDR2 FQNNGV. The CDR3 DNA follows: TGTGCCAGCAGCACCGATACAGGGCCCTACGAGCAGTACTTC. It yields the protein CASSTDTGPYEQYF.

The V and J genes are TRBV5-4 and TRBJ2-7; 9 positions match TRBD1. V shed 3 bases, J shed 7 bases, and the junction held 2 bases outside the gene matches. The germline V gene has CDR1 SGHNT and CDR2 YYREEE (reference sequence). This CDR3 spans 12 amino acids. The CDR3 sequence: CASSWDRAEQYF. The DNA for the CDR3 is TGTGCCAGCAGCTGGGACAGGGCGGAGCAGTACTTC.

The chain combines TRBV5-5 with TRBJ2-5; TRBD1 agrees at 7 bases. Germline-derived CDR1 and CDR2 are SGHKS and YYEKEE (reference sequence). The CDR3 loop spans 15 amino acids. Germline trimming cut 3 bases from V and 4 bases from J; bases unmatched to any gene: 9. As DNA, the CDR3 is TGTGCCAGCAGCTCGTCCCCGACAGGGCCAGAGACCCAGTACTTC. The encoded protein is CASSSSPTGPETQYF.

The rearrangement links TRBV6-5 to TRBJ1-1, with 7 bases that match TRBD1. The CDR3 has 14 residues. V shed 6 bases, J shed 1 base, and the junction held 5 bases outside the gene matches. Germline assignment: CDR1 MNHEY and CDR2 SVGAGI. The CDR3 DNA follows: TGTGCCAGCAGACAACAGGGGAGGAACACTGAAGCTTTCTTT. Residues: CASRQQGRNTEAFF.

The gene calls are TRBV19 and TRBJ2-1, with 8 bases matching TRBD1. The germline CDR1 and CDR2 sequences are LNHDA and SQIVND (reference sequence). This CDR3 contains 13 residues. V lost 1 base to trimming and J lost 12 bases; unmatched junction nucleotides: 5. The CDR3 sequence: CASSIVWTGLQFF. DNA of the CDR3: TGTGCCAGTAGTATAGTCTGGACAGGGTTGCAGTTCTTC.

The rearrangement links TRBV11-2 to TRBJ2-3; 9 bases map to TRBD1. Germline values: CDR1 SGHAT, CDR2 FQNNGV. Losses at the gene ends were 5 bases for V and 4 bases for J; bases not matched to a gene: 4. The CDR3 sequence is 14 residues long. CDR3 in DNA: TGTGCCAGCAGCAAACAGGGGGCAGCAGATACGCAGTATTTT. This translates into CASSKQGAADTQYF.

The V and J genes are TRBV2 and TRBJ1-1; D ambiguous. The V gene lost 10 bases and the J gene lost 0 bases, with 12 bases spanning the gap. Germline V gene sequence: CDR1 SNHLY, CDR2 FYNNEI. The CDR3 is 13 amino acids. The CDR3 DNA is TGTGCCAATTCCAGGACTCTGAACACTGAAGCTTTCTTT. Translation gives CANSRTLNTEAFF.

CDR3 sequence (DNA): TGCGCCAGCAGCCTAGACGGGCTCGGGGGAGGAGAGCAGTACTTC. It translates to CASSLDGLGGGEQYF. This chain uses TRBV5-1 with TRBJ2-7, with D perhaps TRBD2 (6 bases). V dropped 4 bases and J dropped 7 bases, with 21 bases sitting between them. This CDR3 spans 15 amino acids. From germline, CDR1 is SGHRS and CDR2 YFSETQ.

The V call is TRBV5-6, the J call TRBJ2-5; 10 positions match TRBD2. V lost 5 bases to trimming and J lost 5 bases; unmatched junction nucleotides: 9. CDR1 and CDR2 from the germline V gene are SGHDT and YYEEEE. The CDR3 sequence is 15 residues long. CDR3 nucleotide sequence: TGTGCCAGCAGTCCCGGGACTAGCGCGATTGAGACCCAGTACTTC. This translates into CASSPGTSAIETQYF.